The T cell receptor (beta chain) described here comes from a study of neurological immune-mediated disorders. Time point in this sample: longitudinal time-point 1 (baseline). Germline CDR1 reads SGDLS; CDR2 reads YYNGEE. Trimming left V 0 bases short and J 5 bases short, with 11 bases between. This CDR3 is 14 amino acids long. Using its own MiXCR run on the 5' RACE reads, TCRdb lists one record per CDR3 protein. The sample contains some 49,000 distinct CDR3 sequences, 9% to 10% of which appear only once. This clonotype was counted a few times. This receptor was identified in a woman between 40 and 55 years old in good health. Sequences were obtained from PBMCs. V gene TRBV9 combines with J gene TRBJ2-5, with no clear D. Here the CDR3 DNA reads TGTGCCAGCAGCGTAGATCCCTCCGTGGAGACCCAGTACTTC. Translated: CASSVDPSVETQYF.